This passage covers 8 T cell receptor beta chains from one sample sequenced in a study of beta chain features in type 1 diabetes. Sequencing targeted expressed TCRB transcripts, as all isolated RNA had been reverse transcribed. Produced via immunoSEQ multiplex PCR; TCRdb's table is partial and in-frame only. In the table there are 37,000 or so clones, 49% of which are singletons. The specimen sequenced was central memory CD4+ T cells from blood. The receptors were gathered from a woman younger than 35 in good health.

The chain is built from TRBV23-1 and TRBJ2-5; D is possibly TRBD1 (5 bases). The end of the DNA aligns better with TRBJ2-7, so the J call may be wrong. TRBV23-1 qualifies as an ORF whose function is uncertain. The CDR3 has 16 residues. CDR3 nucleotides: TGCGCCAGCAGTTCTACCCACAGGACCTTGACTTACGAGCAGTACTTC. Protein: CASSSTHRTLTYEQYF.

The chain recombines TRBV5-4 with TRBJ1-1; D ambiguous. The CDR3 totals 14 residues. Deletions cut 0 bases from V and 0 bases from J, with 6 bases between. Germline assignment: CDR1 SGHNT and CDR2 YYREEE (reference sequence). CDR3 region: CASSLGELNTEAFF. The CDR3 DNA follows: TGTGCCAGCAGCTTGGGGGAGTTGAACACTGAAGCTTTCTTT.

This clone was seen only a few times. The V and J genes are TRBV5-1 and TRBJ2-1, with 7 bases matching TRBD2. Germline lookup yields CDR1 SGHRS and CDR2 YFSETQ. V dropped 4 bases and J dropped 9; count of bases not matched to a gene: 13. This CDR3 region has 15 residues. The CDR3: CASSASAGGEGEQFF. The CDR3 nucleotides are TGCGCCAGCAGCGCCTCGGCTGGCGGGGAGGGTGAGCAGTTCTTC.

The chain links TRBV2 to TRBJ1-1; D is possibly TRBD1 (5 bases). With 7 bases removed from V and 1 base from J, the gap between germline ends came to 16 bases. The CDR3 loop spans 15 amino acids. CDR1 is SNHLY, CDR2 FYNNEI, per germline. Written as DNA, the CDR3 is TGTGCCAGCAACTTAGCGGGGGTACGGAACACTGAAGCTTTCTTT. It is translated as CASNLAGVRNTEAFF.

This clone appeared a few times. The V call is TRBV7-9, the J call TRBJ2-5, with TRBD1 matching over 7 bases. The CDR3 loop spans 15 amino acids. Germline V gene lookup returns CDR1 SEHNR and CDR2 FQNEAQ (reference sequence). Trimming cost V 0 bases and J 5 bases; bases outside gene matches: 6. DNA for the CDR3: TGTGCCAGCAGCTTAGCCGGACAGGTCGGGGAGACCCAGTACTTC. The encoded protein is CASSLAGQVGETQYF.

CDR3 in amino acids: CASSPRGEAYGYTF. The CDR3 DNA is TGTGCCAGCTCACCCCGCGGGGAAGCTTATGGCTACACCTTC. This rearrangement joins TRBV18 to TRBJ1-2; D gene unclear. Germline V gene data show CDR1 as KGHSH and CDR2 as LQKENI. The V end lost 3 bases, the J end lost 5 bases, and 13 bases lay between the germline ends. There are 14 residues in the CDR3. The full variable domain, completed using reference TRBV18 and TRBJ1-2, is NAGVMQNPRHLVRRRGQEARLRCSPMKGHSHVYWYRQLPEEGLKFMVYLQKENIIDESGMPKERFSAEFPKEGPSILRIQQVVRGDSAAYFCASSPRGEAYGYTFGSGTRLTVV.

This clone was detected only a few times. This chain links TRBV30 with TRBJ1-2; weak D call: TRBD1 (6 bases). Germline V gene data show CDR1 as GTSNPN and CDR2 as SVGIG (reference sequence). CDR3 length equals 14 residues. V lost 4 bases, J lost 5 bases, and 17 bases lay in between. In DNA, the CDR3 is TGTGCCTGGAAAGAGAGGCAGGGGATTTATGGCTACACCTTC. Encoded protein: CAWKERQGIYGYTF.

This clone was seen only a few times. The chain uses TRBV15 and TRBJ2-5, with 8 bases that match TRBD1. Matching the DNA end better, TRBJ2-7 makes the J call doubtful. CDR3 length equals 15 residues. CDR1 and CDR2 (germline): LNHNV, YYDKDF (reference sequence). The CDR3 region is CATSTDRTGRDEQYF. The CDR3 nucleotides read TGTGCCACCAGCACCGACCGGACAGGGCGGGACGAGCAGTACTTC.